One and the same sample provided the 6 T cell receptor beta chains below, sequenced in a study of beta chain features in type 1 diabetes. The study, taken as a whole, reports: TCRB CDR3s were moderately but significantly shorter in Type 1 diabetes patients in all four CD4+ subsets.

Their antigens remain unidentified. The entirety of the isolated RNA underwent reverse transcription, so expressed TCRB transcripts were sequenced. TCRdb keeps only in-frame clones here, not all; method: immunoSEQ multiplex PCR. The top ten clones hold roughly 0.015% of a sample with roughly 330,000 clones, 13% of them seen once. The sequencing input was naive CD4+ T cells from blood. These receptors all stem from a young woman with type 1 diabetes.

The gene calls are TRBV4-2 and TRBJ1-4; TRBD1 matches 9 bases. V trimming: 8 bases; J trimming: 8 bases; junction bases outside the gene matches: 6. CDR1 is LGHNA and CDR2 is YNFKEQ in the germline V gene. This CDR3 region has 13 residues. CDR3 DNA sequence: TGTGCCAGCGGGGACAGGGAGGACGAAAAACTGTTTTTT. This translates into CASGDREDEKLFF.

This clone occurred a few times. The chain combines TRBV7-9 with TRBJ2-7, with D maybe TRBD2 (6 bases). This CDR3 has 13 amino acids. Germline CDR1 SEHNR, CDR2 FQNEAQ (reference sequence). V was pared by 3 bases and J by 2 bases, with 8 bases between. The chain's CDR3 is CASSFAGTYEQYV. The CDR3 coding sequence is TGTGCCAGCAGCTTTGCGGGAACCTACGAGCAGTACGTC.

The chain joins TRBV4-1 to TRBJ2-3, with 11 nucleotides matching TRBD2. This CDR3 is 19 amino acids long. With V trimmed by 2 bases and J by 1 base, 11 bases remained unmatched. The germline V gene encodes CDR1 MGHRA and CDR2 YSYEKL. CDR3 amino acids: CASSQPSGLAVRGTDTQYF. CDR3 DNA: TGCGCCAGCAGCCAACCCTCGGGACTAGCGGTCAGAGGCACAGATACGCAGTATTTT.

This clone was seen a handful of times. The V call is TRBV10-3, the J call TRBJ2-3, with D perhaps TRBD2 (6 bases). V lost 6 bases to trimming and J lost 3 bases, with 7 bases between them. In germline, CDR1 is ENHRY, CDR2 SYGVKD. The CDR3 length is 12 residues. CDR3 residues: CAIRGGTDTQYF. For the CDR3, the DNA is TGTGCCATCAGGGGGGGAACAGATACGCAGTATTTT.

This clone has just a few counts. The rearrangement links TRBV7-9 to TRBJ2-3; 8 nucleotides align to TRBD2. Germline loops: CDR1 SEHNR, CDR2 FQNEAQ (reference sequence). V trimming: 4 bases; J trimming: 2 bases; junction bases outside the gene matches: 8. The CDR3 loop spans 16 amino acids. The CDR3 DNA follows: TGTGCCAGCAGCTCACAGACTAGCGTTGCCACAGATACGCAGTATTTT. Amino acids: CASSSQTSVATDTQYF.

The chain employs TRBV11-3 and TRBJ1-1; D is unresolved. V dropped 5 bases and J dropped 2 bases, with 9 bases sitting between them. Germline lookup yields CDR1 SGHNT and CDR2 YENEEA. The CDR3 extends over 13 amino acids. CDR3 protein: CASSASGNTEAFF. The CDR3 DNA follows: TGTGCCAGCAGCGCCTCGGGAAACACTGAAGCTTTCTTT.